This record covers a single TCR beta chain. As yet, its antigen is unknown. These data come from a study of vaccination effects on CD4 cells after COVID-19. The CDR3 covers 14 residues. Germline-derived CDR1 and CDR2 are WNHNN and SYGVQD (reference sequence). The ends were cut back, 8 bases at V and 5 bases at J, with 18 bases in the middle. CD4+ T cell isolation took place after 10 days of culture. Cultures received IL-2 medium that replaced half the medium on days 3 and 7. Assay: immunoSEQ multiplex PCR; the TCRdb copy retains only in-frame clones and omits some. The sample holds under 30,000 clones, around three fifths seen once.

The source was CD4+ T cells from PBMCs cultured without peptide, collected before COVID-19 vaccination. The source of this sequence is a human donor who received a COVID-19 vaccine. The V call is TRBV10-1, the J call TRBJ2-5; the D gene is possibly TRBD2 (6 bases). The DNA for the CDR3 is TGCGCCAGCCAACCAGCGGAGGCGGGGGAGACCCAGTACTTC. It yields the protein CASQPAEAGETQYF.